These T cell receptor beta chains were read from a single sample in a study of graft-versus-host responses after intestinal transplantation. The protocol was immunoSEQ multiplex PCR, while the TCRdb copy is restricted to in-frame clones and leaves out a portion. The sample has about 77,000 clones, approximately 92% seen once. The sample here was PBMCs, taken 98 days after intestinal transplantation. The receptors were gathered from a human patient who received an intestinal transplant, so some T cells may come from the graft donor. The CDR3 runs from the conserved cysteine through the conserved F or W. The D gene is left open where the match is weak. Clone size appears in some rows only: once, few, many, or a class for an expanded clone.

.	TRBV2	15	.	TRBJ2-7	TGTGCCAGCAGTGAAATTCCCCAAGGGACCTACGAGCAGTACTTC	CASSEIPQGTYEQYF
TRBD2	TRBV9	14	.	TRBJ2-3	TGTGCCAGCAGCGCCTCCGGGACTAGTAATACGCAGTATTTT	CASSASGTSNTQYF
TRBD2	TRBV7-3	15	.	TRBJ2-1	TGTGCCAGCAGCTCGACAGCGGGATGGGGCAATGAGCAGTTCTTC	CASSSTAGWGNEQFF
.	TRBV4-2	18	.	TRBJ2-5	TGTGCCAGCAGCCAAAAAGACGACAGGGAGGGGGGCCAAGAGACCCAGTACTTC	CASSQKDDREGGQETQYF
TRBD2	TRBV19	19	.	TRBJ2-1	TGTGCCAGTAGTATTTCTAACCTTTTAGCGGGGGCCTCCTACAATGAGCAGTTCTTC	CASSISNLLAGASYNEQFF
TRBD1	TRBV4-1	17	.	TRBJ1-5	TGCGCCAGCAGCCAAGATATAGGACAGGGGGTTGTTCAGCCCCAGCATTTT	CASSQDIGQGVVQPQHF
TRBD2	TRBV10-1	15	.	TRBJ2-3	TGCGCCAGCAGTGCCAGCGGGAGGGCCGAAGATACGCAGTATTTT	CASSASGRAEDTQYF
.	TRBV7-2	14	few	TRBJ1-4	TGTGCCAGCAGCTTGGACAGAGGGAATGAAAAACTGTTTTTT	CASSLDRGNEKLFF
.	TRBV25-1	14	.	TRBJ1-1	TGTGCCAGCAGTGCTAGCAGGCTGAACACTGAAGCTTTCTTT	CASSASRLNTEAFF
TRBD1	TRBV9	13	.	TRBJ1-1	TGTGCCAGCAGCCCAGGGGGGGGCACTGAAGCTTTCTTT	CASSPGGGTEAFF